A single sample is the source of the 23 T cell receptor beta chains below, sequenced in a study of cytomegalovirus exposure and HLA in healthy donors. Use of 60 Vbeta and 13 Jbeta primers characterized the PCR. The repertoire was sequenced with immunoSEQ multiplex PCR; TCRdb's copy has only in-frame clones and lacks some. In all, the sample yields about 87,000 clones. What was sequenced was PBMCs. These TCRs come from a man between 45 and 60 years old in good health and CMV-seropositive.

The chain employs TRBV29-1 and TRBJ1-2, with D perhaps TRBD1 (6 bases). Deletions cut 3 bases from V and 3 bases from J, with 14 bases between. Germline CDR1 reads SQVTM; CDR2 reads ANQGSEA. The length of the CDR3 is 14 residues. CDR3 nucleotide sequence: TGCAGCGTTGACGGCGGGGGGGCGGACTATGGCTACACCTTC. The encoded protein is CSVDGGGADYGYTF. The full variable domain, rest sourced from reference TRBV29-1 and TRBJ1-2, is SAVISQKPSRDICQRGTSLTIQCQVDSQVTMMFWYRQQPGQSLTLIATANQGSEATYESGFVIDKFPISRPNLTFSTLTVSNMSPEDSSIYLCSVDGGGADYGYTFGSGTRLTVV.

This chain connects TRBV6-5 to TRBJ2-1, with D perhaps matching TRBD2 (6 bases). Between the trimmed V and J ends, which lost 2 bases and 5 bases, there was a span of 10 bases. The germline gives CDR1 MNHEY, CDR2 SVGAGI. The CDR3 sequence is 14 residues long. The CDR3 DNA reads TGTGCCAGCAGTTACCAGGTAGCGGACAATGAGCAGTTCTTC. It codes for CASSYQVADNEQFF.

The chain has TRBV29-1 and TRBJ1-5; possibly TRBD1 for D (6 bases). Between the trimmed V and J ends, which lost 4 bases and 4 bases, there was a span of 8 bases. CDR1 SQVTM and CDR2 ANQGSEA come from the germline V gene. This CDR3 is 12 amino acids long. Here the CDR3 reads CSVGTENQPQHF. The CDR3 region has the DNA TGCAGCGTTGGGACAGAGAATCAGCCCCAGCATTTT.

The chain uses TRBV7-2 and TRBJ1-4; D remains unclear. The germline CDR1 and CDR2 sequences are SGHTA and FQGNSA. Trimming removed 5 bases at V and 7 bases at J, with 14 bases between. The CDR3 length is 14 residues. The DNA of the CDR3 is TGTGCCAGCAGCCTAGACATAGCGGCTGAAAAACTGTTTTTT. Protein product: CASSLDIAAEKLFF. The full variable domain, with the rest looked up from reference TRBV7-2 and TRBJ1-4, is GAGVSQSPSNKVTEKGKDVELRCDPISGHTALYWYRQSLGQGLEFLIYFQGNSAPDKSGLPSDRFSAERTGGSVSTLTIQRTQQEDSAVYLCASSLDIAAEKLFFGSGTQLSVL.

V gene TRBV14 combines with J gene TRBJ2-5; 9 bases align to TRBD2. Germline V gene data show CDR1 as SGHDN and CDR2 as FVKESK. This CDR3 comprises 15 residues. Losses at the gene ends were 3 bases for V and 5 bases for J; bases not matched to a gene: 7. The CDR3 DNA reads as TGTGCCAGCAGCCAGAATAGCGGGAGTTGGGAGACCCAGTACTTC. Translated: CASSQNSGSWETQYF.

This chain joins TRBV6-5 and TRBJ1-5; D gene unclear. This CDR3 comprises 13 residues. The V end lost 6 bases, the J end lost 4 bases, and 10 bases lay between the germline ends. CDR1 and CDR2 (germline): MNHEY, SVGAGI. The CDR3: CASRQSRNQPQHF. As DNA, the CDR3 is TGTGCCAGCAGACAATCCAGAAATCAGCCCCAGCATTTT.

The chain recombines TRBV27 with TRBJ2-2; 7 bases fit TRBD1. CDR3 length equals 13 residues. V lost 5 bases and J lost 3; bases outside the gene matches: 0. Germline CDR1 is MNHEY and CDR2 is SMNVEV (reference sequence). The CDR3 DNA reads TGTGCCAGCAGTACAGGGGACACCGGGGAGCTGTTTTTT. Protein sequence: CASSTGDTGELFF.

V gene TRBV4-1 combines with J gene TRBJ2-3; 7 bases agree with TRBD2. This CDR3 contains 15 residues. Trimming cost V 5 bases and J 3 bases; bases outside gene matches: 8. The germline CDR1 and CDR2 sequences are MGHRA and YSYEKL. In nucleotides, the CDR3 is TGCGCCAGCAGCAAAGGACTAGTATCGACAGATACGCAGTATTTT. It codes for CASSKGLVSTDTQYF.

V is TRBV7-2 and J is TRBJ2-5; 7 nucleotides agree with TRBD1. Germline V CDR1 and CDR2: SGHTA, FQGNSA. This CDR3 spans 13 amino acids. J gave up 4 bases and V 5 bases, and 4 bases lay outside the gene matches. Written as DNA, the CDR3 is TGTGCCAGCAGCACACACAGGGGAGAGACCCAGTACTTC. It specifies CASSTHRGETQYF.

The rearrangement joins TRBV30 to TRBJ1-2; no clear D gene. V lost 2 bases and J 6 bases, leaving 13 bases between the germline ends. The CDR3 consists of 13 residues. Germline-derived CDR1 and CDR2 are GTSNPN and SVGIG (reference sequence). This CDR3 reads CAWSTREGDGYTF. DNA of the CDR3: TGTGCCTGGAGTACAAGGGAGGGAGATGGCTACACCTTC.

This chain uses TRBV2 with TRBJ2-7; weak D call: TRBD2 (6 bases). The CDR3 sequence is 12 residues long. Germline loops: CDR1 SNHLY, CDR2 FYNNEI. Trimming took 6 bases from V and 2 from J, leaving 8 bases between them. The DNA of the CDR3 is TGTGCCAGCAGACGGGAGACCTACGAGCAGTACTTC. This codes for CASRRETYEQYF.

The chain employs TRBV5-5 and TRBJ1-2, with D uncertain. V was trimmed by 4 bases and J by 4 bases, leaving 11 bases between them. The CDR3 contains 13 residues. Germline-derived CDR1 and CDR2 are SGHKS and YYEKEE (reference sequence). CDR3 protein: CASSRGWSYGYTF. CDR3 sequence (DNA): TGTGCCAGCAGCCGCGGATGGAGCTATGGCTACACCTTC. Full variable domain (remainder filled in from reference TRBV5-5 and TRBJ1-2): DAGVTQSPTHLIKTRGQQVTLRCSPISGHKSVSWYQQVLGQGPQFIFQYYEKEERGRGNFPDRFSARQFPNYSSELNVNALLLGDSALYLCASSRGWSYGYTFGSGTRLTVV.

This chain joins TRBV30 and TRBJ2-1; 9 nucleotides line up with TRBD1. Looked up from germline, CDR1 is GTSNPN and CDR2 is SVGIG (reference sequence). Losses at the gene ends were 2 bases for V and 6 bases for J; bases not matched to a gene: 5. The CDR3 runs to 14 residues. The CDR3, as DNA: TGTGCCTGGAGTCCGGGACAGGGCCCCAATGAGCAGTTCTTC. It is translated as CAWSPGQGPNEQFF.

This chain connects TRBV29-1 to TRBJ2-4, with 8 bases that match TRBD2. The CDR3 spans 14 residues. Germline-derived CDR1 and CDR2 are SQVTM and ANQGSEA. V lost 6 bases and J lost 5; bases outside the gene matches: 9. Written as DNA, the CDR3 is TGCAGCGTCCTCACCGGGGGGGTACAAAACATTCAGTACTTC. Amino acid sequence: CSVLTGGVQNIQYF.

The chain carries TRBV4-3 and TRBJ2-5; D is perhaps TRBD1 (5 bases). From germline, CDR1 is LGHNA and CDR2 YSLEER. This CDR3 spans 15 amino acids. The V end lost 4 bases, the J end lost 7 bases, and 19 bases lay between the germline ends. The CDR3 DNA follows: TGCGCCAGCAGCCCAGAGCGAAGCCTTCAGGGGACCCAGTACTTC. Translation gives CASSPERSLQGTQYF.

V usage is TRBV7-9 and J usage is TRBJ2-7, with 8 bases fitting TRBD1. The CDR3 loop spans 15 amino acids. In germline, CDR1 is SEHNR, CDR2 FQNEAQ (reference sequence). V trimming: 5 bases; J trimming: 4 bases; junction bases outside the gene matches: 10. CDR3 nucleotides: TGTGCCAGCAGCCTTCGGGGACAGGCTTATTACGAGCAGTACTTC. Translated, it gives CASSLRGQAYYEQYF.

V and J are TRBV18 and TRBJ2-5; 12 positions agree with TRBD2. J gave up 2 bases and V 3 bases, and 1 base lay outside the gene matches. This CDR3 region has 15 residues. Germline V CDR1 and CDR2: KGHSH, LQKENI. The CDR3 nucleotides are TGTGCCAGCTCACCGACTAGCGGGAGACAAGAGACCCAGTACTTC. Amino acids: CASSPTSGRQETQYF.

CDR3: CASIDSPPGTDYTGELFF. As DNA, the CDR3 is TGTGCCAGCATTGACAGCCCTCCCGGGACAGATTATACCGGGGAGCTGTTTTTT. The chain uses TRBV6-1 and TRBJ2-2; 7 nucleotides match TRBD1. V was pared by 7 bases and J by 5 bases, with 19 bases of the junction left unmatched. The CDR3 spans 18 residues. CDR1 is MNHNS and CDR2 is SASEGT in the germline V gene.

V and J are TRBV25-1 and TRBJ2-1, with D possibly matching TRBD2 (6 bases). Per the germline V gene, CDR1 is MGHDK and CDR2 is SYGVNS. V dropped 4 bases and J dropped 0 bases, with 10 bases sitting between them. The CDR3 is 15 amino acids. The CDR3 DNA sequence: TGTGCCAGCAGTGTAGGAGGGAGCTCCTACAATGAGCAGTTCTTC. Its translation is CASSVGGSSYNEQFF.

Note on this clone: One end of the junction fails to match germline, which may point to a read error. The chain uses TRBV7-7 and TRBJ2-2; maybe TRBD1 (5 bases). From germline, CDR1 is SSHAT and CDR2 FNYEAQ (reference sequence). The CDR3 runs to 17 residues. CDR3 protein: CASSLGVGAANTGELFF. CDR3 in DNA: TGTGCTAGCAGCTTAGGGGTAGGGGCCGCGAACACCGGGGAGCTGTTTTTT.

V usage is TRBV12-5 and J usage is TRBJ2-3; possibly TRBD1 for D (5 bases). V lost 5 bases to trimming and J lost 3 bases, with 12 bases between them. The CDR3 is 14 residues long. Germline lookup yields CDR1 LGHNT and CDR2 FRNRAP. The CDR3: CASGQGQVTDTQYF. CDR3 sequence (DNA): TGTGCTAGTGGTCAAGGACAAGTGACAGATACGCAGTATTTT.

This chain connects TRBV30 to TRBJ1-2; D gene unclear. CDR1 and CDR2 from the germline V gene are GTSNPN and SVGIG (reference sequence). Trimming left V 2 bases short and J 8 bases short, with 12 bases between. This CDR3 is 12 amino acids long. CDR3 sequence (DNA): TGTGCCTGGAGTTCGGGGATCGGCGGCTACACCTTC. As protein: CAWSSGIGGYTF.

The chain combines TRBV5-5 with TRBJ1-2, with 9 nucleotides matching TRBD1. The germline CDR1 and CDR2 sequences are SGHKS and YYEKEE (reference sequence). V shed 4 bases and J 3 bases; nucleotides not matched to a gene: 1. The length of the CDR3 is 13 residues. This CDR3 reads CASSRDRDYGYTF. CDR3 bases: TGTGCCAGCAGCCGGGACAGGGACTATGGCTACACCTTC.